This T cell receptor beta chain was documented in a study of shared clonotypes between healthy human individuals. General study findings and limits: Sequencing depth was expected to influence donor clonotype sharing.

This clone came up many times. Its specificity is not known. Different DNA sequences within this sample yield the same CDR3. The repertoire was sequenced with immunoSEQ multiplex PCR; TCRdb's copy has only in-frame clones and lacks some. The sample consists of about 1.1 million clones, 70% to 80% of them appearing once. Sequencing used memory CD4+ T cells from PBMCs. Subset specified: CD45RA-negative fraction. This receptor was identified in a man between 18 and 35 years old in good health. Some clones in this sample may be carry-over from other donors' samples.

CDR3 protein: CASRTGTVNTEAFF. CDR3 nucleotides: TGTGCCAGCAGAACGGGAACCGTGAACACTGAAGCTTTCTTT. The V call is TRBV28, the J call TRBJ1-1; D is unresolved. Between the trimmed V and J ends, which lost 6 bases and 0 bases, there was a span of 11 bases. The CDR3 loop spans 14 amino acids. Per the germline V gene, CDR1 is MDHEN and CDR2 is SYDVKM.